This T cell receptor beta chain was obtained from a study of Tregs in tolerant kidney transplant recipients. About the research overall: Recipients received nonmyeloablative bone marrow transplants from related graft donors, with transient mixed chimerism.

Study-wide points: Biological reproducibility was not directly addressed, but technical replication error appeared minimal. Nucleotide sequences could not be compared across some patients' samples due to primer changes.

Thawed PBMCs were FACS-sorted into unstimulated CD4+CD25+CD127- regulatory T cells, CD4+CD25- non-regulatory cells, CD4 and CD8 cells. TCRdb's copy holds only in-frame clones and misses some; the assay was immunoSEQ multiplex PCR. In the table there are about 69,000 clones, around nine tenths of which are singletons. As regards this clone: Antigen specificity is unknown.

Per germline, CDR1 PRHDT and CDR2 FYEKMQ (reference sequence). The germline V and J ends were trimmed by 5 bases and 4 bases, with 14 bases remaining between them. CDR3 length equals 14 residues. The chain joins TRBV13 to TRBJ1-2, with D hard to call. Material: CD4+ T cells from blood, obtained before the transplant. The clonotype originates from a human donor who received a combined kidney and bone marrow transplant. This CDR3 is CASSRRGGSYGYTF. CDR3 in DNA: TGTGCCAGCAGCCGAAGAGGCGGTAGCTATGGCTACACCTTC. The variable domain in full, with the rest retrieved from reference TRBV13 and TRBJ1-2, is AAGVIQSPRHLIKEKRETATLKCYPIPRHDTVYWYQQGPGQDPQFLISFYEKMQSDKGSIPDRFSAQQFSDYHSELNMSSLELGDSALYFCASSRRGGSYGYTFGSGTRLTVV.